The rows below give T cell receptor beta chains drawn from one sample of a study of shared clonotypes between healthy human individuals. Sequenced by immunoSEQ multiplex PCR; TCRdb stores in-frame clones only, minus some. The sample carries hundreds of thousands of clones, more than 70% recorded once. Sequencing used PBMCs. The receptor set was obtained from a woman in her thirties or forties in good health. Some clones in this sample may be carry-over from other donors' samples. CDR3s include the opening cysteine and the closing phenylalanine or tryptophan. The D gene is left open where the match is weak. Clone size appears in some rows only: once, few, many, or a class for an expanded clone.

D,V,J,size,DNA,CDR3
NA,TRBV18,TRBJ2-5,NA,TGTGCCAGCACCCAGGAGCAGACCCAGTACTTC,CASTQEQTQYF
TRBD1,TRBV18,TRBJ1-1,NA,TGTGCCAGCTCAACACGACAGGGGGAGAACACTGAAGCTTTCTTT,CASSTRQGENTEAFF
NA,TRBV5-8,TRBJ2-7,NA,TGTGCCAGCAGCTTGGTTGGCCAGTACTTC,CASSLVGQYF
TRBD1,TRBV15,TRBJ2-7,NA,TGTGCCACCAGCAGCAGGACAGGGGCGGCCTACGAGCAGTACTTC,CATSSRTGAAYEQYF
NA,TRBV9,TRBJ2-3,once,TGTGCCAGCAGCGTAGCGCCCGGGGGCTATAGCACAGATACGCAGTATTTT,CASSVAPGGYSTDTQYF
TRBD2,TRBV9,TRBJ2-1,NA,TGTGCCAGCAGCGTAGCGGGACTATCTTACAATGAGCAGTTCTTC,CASSVAGLSYNEQFF
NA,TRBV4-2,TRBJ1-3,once,TGTGCCAGCAGCCAAGTCCCGGCCAGCCGGGGCTCTAGAAACACCATATATTTT,CASSQVPASRGSRNTIYF
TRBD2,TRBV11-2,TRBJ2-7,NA,TGTGCCAGCAGCGGAGCGGGAGGGCCCTACGAGCAGTACTTC,CASSGAGGPYEQYF
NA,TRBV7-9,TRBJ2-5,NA,TGTGCCAGCAGACCTTACAGGGAAGGAGAGACCCAGTACTTC,CASRPYREGETQYF
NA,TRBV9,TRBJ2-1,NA,TGTGCCAGCGCTGTTAGCGGAAGCTCCTACAATGAGCAGTTCTTC,CASAVSGSSYNEQFF
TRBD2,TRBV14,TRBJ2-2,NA,TGTGCCAGCAGCCAGTTTCAACTAGCGGTCACCGGGGAGCTGTTTTTT,CASSQFQLAVTGELFF
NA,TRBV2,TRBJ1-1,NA,TGTGCCAGCATCCCCGGACGGAACACTGAAGCTTTCTTT,CASIPGRNTEAFF
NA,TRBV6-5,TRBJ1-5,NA,TGTGCCAGCAGACCGCGTGGGGGGCCCCAGCATTTT,CASRPRGGPQHF
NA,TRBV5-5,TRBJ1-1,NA,TGTGCCAGCAGCTTGGCCCCCGGGACACGTGAAGCTTTCTTT,CASSLAPGTREAFF
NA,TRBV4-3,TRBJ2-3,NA,TGCGCCAGCAGCCACGGCTCCGGGGGAGAGGTTTTGGGCACAGATACGCAGTATTTT,CASSHGSGGEVLGTDTQYF